What follows are 28 T cell receptor beta chains derived from one specimen sequenced in a study of T cell responses to AZD1222 COVID-19 vaccine. Profiled with immunoSEQ multiplex PCR; TCRdb holds only in-frame clones, not every one. The sample lists about 180,000 clones; roughly 94% were seen once. Sample: peripheral blood, taken 28 days after the second AZD1222 dose. These receptors were obtained from an adult who received the AZD1222 COVID-19 vaccine.

This rearrangement joins TRBV6-6 to TRBJ1-6; D may be TRBD1 (6 bases). Trimming stripped 6 bases from V and 9 bases from J, with 15 bases between. Germline V gives CDR1 MNHNY, CDR2 SVGAGI (reference sequence). The CDR3 covers 14 residues. The CDR3 DNA follows: TGTGCCAGCAGCCTACAGGGAGAGGGTTCACCCCTCCACTTT. This gives the protein CASSLQGEGSPLHF.

This chain links TRBV9 with TRBJ1-1; perhaps TRBD1 as D (5 bases). Germline-derived CDR1 and CDR2 are SGDLS and YYNGEE. The CDR3 spans 15 residues. V lost 0 bases to trimming and J lost 5 bases, with 14 bases between them. The CDR3 loop is CASSVGRGGRTEAFF. The CDR3 DNA is TGTGCCAGCAGCGTAGGGCGGGGGGGAAGGACTGAAGCTTTCTTT.

The chain couples TRBV7-8 to TRBJ1-5; a possible D gene is TRBD1 (5 bases). Deletions cut 4 bases from V and 4 bases from J, with 11 bases between. The V gene's germline CDR1 is SGHVS and CDR2 FQNEAQ. CDR3 length: 14 residues. The CDR3 DNA is TGTGCCAGCAGCTCAGACCAGGGTAATCAGCCCCAGCATTTT. Translated: CASSSDQGNQPQHF. Supplemented by reference TRBV7-8 and TRBJ1-5, the full variable domain reads GAGVSQSPRYKVAKRGQDVALRCDPISGHVSLFWYQQALGQGPEFLTYFQNEAQLDKSGLPSDRFFAERPEGSVSTLKIQRTQQEDSAVYLCASSSDQGNQPQHFGDGTRLSIL.

The chain couples TRBV12-3 or TRBV12-4 to TRBJ1-1; D is uncertain. The CDR3 loop spans 12 amino acids. Trimming cost V 4 bases and J 5 bases, with 8 bases left between them. The chain's CDR3 is CASSYGGTEAFF. The CDR3, as DNA: TGTGCCAGCAGTTATGGAGGGACTGAAGCTTTCTTT.

The rearrangement uses TRBV19 and TRBJ1-2, with D unresolved. The CDR3 totals 10 residues. Germline V gene lookup returns CDR1 LNHDA and CDR2 SQIVND (reference sequence). V was clipped by 9 bases and J by 8 bases, with 10 bases between them. CDR3 sequence: CASGGGGYTF. CDR3 DNA sequence: TGTGCCAGCGGAGGAGGAGGCTACACCTTC.

The chain carries TRBV11-3 and TRBJ2-5; TRBD1 matches 10 bases. This CDR3 contains 17 residues. V lost 8 bases, J lost 1 base, and 13 bases stayed unmatched. From germline, CDR1 is SGHNT and CDR2 YENEEA. This CDR3 reads CASAISGQGISQETQYF. CDR3 DNA sequence: TGTGCCAGCGCAATTTCGGGACAGGGGATTTCCCAAGAGACCCAGTACTTC.

This chain uses TRBV7-2 with TRBJ2-5, with D possibly matching TRBD1 (6 bases). Trimming stripped 4 bases from V and 5 bases from J, with 14 bases between. Germline values: CDR1 SGHTA, CDR2 FQGNSA. This CDR3 spans 14 amino acids. The CDR3 protein is CASSSVQGLETQYF. In nucleotides, the CDR3 is TGTGCCAGCAGCTCCGTACAGGGTTTGGAGACCCAGTACTTC.

The V and J genes are TRBV30 and TRBJ1-4; D unclear. Trimming shortened V by 3 bases and J by 8 bases, and 7 bases separated the two germline ends. CDR3 length equals 11 residues. Germline V gene sequence: CDR1 GTSNPN, CDR2 SVGIG (reference sequence). CDR3 coding DNA: TGTGCCTGGAGGGGTCTCGAAAAACTGTTTTTT. Protein: CAWRGLEKLFF.

J is TRBJ2-7 and V is TRBV2; 12 bases fit TRBD2. CDR3 size: 17 residues. J was trimmed by 4 bases and V by 6 bases; bases with no gene match: 13. From germline, CDR1 is SNHLY and CDR2 FYNNEI. This CDR3 reads CASSSPILAGGGYEQYF. The DNA of the CDR3 is TGTGCCAGCAGCTCACCAATCCTAGCGGGAGGGGGGTACGAGCAGTACTTC.

This sequence joins TRBV19 and TRBJ1-1; TRBD1 matches at 8 bases. V shed 7 bases and J 4 bases; nucleotides not matched to a gene: 8. CDR1 and CDR2 from the germline V gene are LNHDA and SQIVND (reference sequence). The CDR3 is 14 residues long. CDR3 sequence (DNA): TGTGCCAGTAAAGCCCCCAGGGGGCCCACTGAAGCTTTCTTT. This encodes CASKAPRGPTEAFF.

The gene calls are TRBV9 and TRBJ1-3; no clear D gene. V gave up 4 bases and J gave up 1 base, with 18 bases separating them. The CDR3 is 17 amino acids. Germline CDR1 reads SGDLS; CDR2 reads YYNGEE. CDR3: CASSPRLQRWSGNTIYF. The CDR3, as DNA: TGTGCCAGCAGCCCCCGATTGCAGCGATGGTCTGGAAACACCATATATTTT.

J is TRBJ1-1 and V is TRBV6-4; 7 bases match TRBD1. With V trimmed by 3 bases and J by 3 bases, 7 bases remained unmatched. Germline V gene data show CDR1 as MRHNA and CDR2 as SNTAGT. The CDR3 has 15 residues. The CDR3: CASSEMWDRDTEAFF. The CDR3 DNA reads as TGTGCCAGCAGTGAGATGTGGGACAGAGACACTGAAGCTTTCTTT.

Regarding this clone: The junction shows a germline mismatch at one end, possibly a read error. This rearrangement joins TRBV2 to TRBJ2-7; the match to TRBD2 covers 11 bases. Per the germline V gene, CDR1 is SNHLY and CDR2 is FYNNEI. The CDR3 is 15 amino acids. CDR3 protein: CASSRLAGPTYEQCF. In DNA, the CDR3 is TGTGCCAGCAGTCGACTAGCGGGGCCCACCTACGAGCAGTGCTTC.

The rearrangement links TRBV19 to TRBJ1-5, with TRBD1 as a possible D gene (6 bases). In germline, CDR1 is LNHDA, CDR2 SQIVND (reference sequence). Trimming stripped 5 bases from V and 1 base from J, with 18 bases between. The CDR3 totals 17 residues. The DNA for the CDR3 is TGTGCCAGTAGTCCCATCAAACAGGGTTGGAGCAATCAGCCCCAGCATTTT. It codes for CASSPIKQGWSNQPQHF. The whole variable domain, filled in from reference TRBV19 and TRBJ1-5, reads DGGITQSPKYLFRKEGQNVTLSCEQNLNHDAMYWYRQDPGQGLRLIYYSQIVNDFQKGDIAEGYSVSREKKESFPLTVTSAQKNPTAFYLCASSPIKQGWSNQPQHFGDGTRLSIL.

This chain joins TRBV7-8 and TRBJ2-5; a weak D match, TRBD1 (5 bases). This CDR3 is built from 14 residues. V was cut by 3 bases and J by 4 bases, with 12 bases left in between. Germline V lookup: CDR1 SGHVS, CDR2 FQNEAQ. The CDR3 sequence is CASSFMGRGETQYF. CDR3 DNA: TGTGCCAGCAGCTTCATGGGGCGCGGAGAGACCCAGTACTTC.

The chain uses TRBV5-1 and TRBJ1-2; 8 nucleotides line up with TRBD1. Germline CDR1 is SGHRS and CDR2 is YFSETQ. This CDR3 spans 13 amino acids. V lost 4 bases to trimming and J lost 8 bases; unmatched junction nucleotides: 7. This CDR3 reads CASSLQGEGGYTF. The CDR3 DNA follows: TGCGCCAGCAGCCTACAGGGGGAAGGAGGCTACACCTTC.

The J gene is TRBJ1-6, the V gene TRBV6-1; 7 bases fit TRBD1. The length of the CDR3 is 17 residues. Germline values: CDR1 MNHNS, CDR2 SASEGT. Trimming at V came to 6 bases and at J to 3 bases, leaving 11 bases not matched to a gene. CDR3 DNA: TGTGCCAGCAGCGAAAACAGGGGAGATTTCTATAATTCACCCCTCCACTTT. Amino acids: CASSENRGDFYNSPLHF.

The V call is TRBV25-1, the J call TRBJ1-4; D perhaps matches TRBD1 (6 bases). Looked up from germline, CDR1 is MGHDK and CDR2 is SYGVNS. V lost 6 bases to trimming and J lost 8 bases, with 19 bases between them. The CDR3 sequence is 15 residues long. CDR3 sequence (DNA): TGTGCCAGCAGAGGCCGGGGGACAATTGGAGAAAAACTGTTTTTT. It codes for CASRGRGTIGEKLFF.

This rearrangement joins TRBV19 to TRBJ2-2; tentatively, D is TRBD2 (5 bases). The V and J ends lost 3 bases and 2 bases respectively, with 13 bases between them. This CDR3 comprises 16 residues. In germline, CDR1 is LNHDA, CDR2 SQIVND (reference sequence). CDR3 DNA: TGTGCCAGTAGTATTTGGAGGACTTATAACACCGGGGAGCTGTTTTTT. Translated: CASSIWRTYNTGELFF.

This sequence joins TRBV3-1 (or the pseudogene TRBV3-2) and TRBJ2-5, with D possibly being TRBD2 (5 bases). The V gene's germline CDR1 is LGHDT and CDR2 YNNKEL (reference sequence). The CDR3 contains 15 residues. The ends were cut back, 4 bases at V and 2 bases at J, with 14 bases in the middle. CDR3 protein: CASSRVSGIQETQYF. The CDR3 coding sequence is TGTGCCAGCAGCCGAGTCTCCGGGATTCAAGAGACCCAGTACTTC.

The chain combines TRBV4-3 with TRBJ1-1; D unresolved. The CDR3 loop spans 15 amino acids. The germline CDR1 and CDR2 sequences are LGHNA and YSLEER. The V gene lost 4 bases and the J gene lost 2 bases, with 14 bases spanning the gap. The CDR3 coding sequence is TGCGCCAGCAGCCTCCACTTACGGGGAAACACTGAAGCTTTCTTT. Translated: CASSLHLRGNTEAFF.

This chain links TRBV18 with TRBJ1-1; D ambiguous. Germline CDR1 reads KGHSH; CDR2 reads LQKENI. The V and J ends lost 3 bases and 3 bases respectively, with 14 bases between them. The CDR3 consists of 15 residues. In nucleotides, the CDR3 is TGTGCCAGCTCACCCCGAATGGAAGAGTACACTGAAGCTTTCTTT. It specifies CASSPRMEEYTEAFF.

CDR3 sequence: CASSLGQLKGETQYF. The CDR3 nucleotides read TGTGCCAGCAGCTTGGGACAGCTGAAAGGGGAGACCCAGTACTTC. The chain couples TRBV9 to TRBJ2-5, with TRBD1 identical over 7 bases. The length of the CDR3 is 15 residues. CDR1 is SGDLS, CDR2 YYNGEE, per germline. V lost 4 bases and J lost 5; bases outside the gene matches: 11. Filled out from reference TRBV9 and TRBJ2-5, the complete variable domain reads DSGVTQTPKHLITATGQRVTLRCSPRSGDLSVYWYQQSLDQGLQFLIQYYNGEERAKGNILERFSAQQFPDLHSELNLSSLELGDSALYFCASSLGQLKGETQYFGPGTRLLVL.

The chain combines TRBV2 with TRBJ1-5, with 10 positions matching TRBD1. CDR3 length: 18 residues. V was clipped by 4 bases and J by 0 bases; unmatched bases: 9. Germline lookup yields CDR1 SNHLY and CDR2 FYNNEI. The CDR3 DNA is TGTGCCAGCAGTGGGGGGACAGGGGTGGCATATAGCAATCAGCCCCAGCATTTT. This sequence encodes CASSGGTGVAYSNQPQHF.

V gene TRBV19 combines with J gene TRBJ2-3, with D perhaps TRBD1 or TRBD2 (5 bases each). With 3 bases removed from V and 0 bases from J, the gap between germline ends came to 10 bases. CDR1 and CDR2 (germline): LNHDA, SQIVND (reference sequence). The CDR3 runs 15 residues. The CDR3 here is CASSIGGGSTDTQYF. The CDR3 DNA reads as TGTGCCAGTAGTATTGGTGGGGGAAGCACAGATACGCAGTATTTT.

The gene calls are TRBV19 and TRBJ2-7; the D gene is possibly TRBD1 (5 bases). In germline, CDR1 is LNHDA, CDR2 SQIVND (reference sequence). The length of the CDR3 is 14 residues. V gave up 1 base and J gave up 4 bases, with 11 bases separating them. The CDR3 sequence is CASSIGQGWYEQYF. The CDR3 DNA reads as TGTGCCAGTAGTATAGGCCAGGGTTGGTACGAGCAGTACTTC.

The rearrangement uses TRBV11-3 and TRBJ2-7; D is perhaps TRBD1 or TRBD2 (5 bases each). Trimming took off 4 bases at V and 3 bases at J, with 13 bases between the two ends. Germline CDR1 reads SGHNT; CDR2 reads YENEEA. The CDR3 totals 14 residues. The CDR3 DNA is TGTGCCAGCAGCTATGGGGGATGGAGCTACGAGCAGTACTTC. Translating it yields CASSYGGWSYEQYF.

This rearrangement joins TRBV27 to TRBJ1-4, with D unclear. V lost 6 bases and J 8 bases, leaving 22 bases between the germline ends. The germline gives CDR1 MNHEY, CDR2 SMNVEV (reference sequence). CDR3 length: 16 residues. CDR3 in amino acids: CASSPLGALMEEKLFF. The CDR3 DNA is TGTGCCAGCAGCCCGTTGGGCGCCCTAATGGAAGAAAAACTGTTTTTT.